This entry lists 23 T cell receptor beta chains sequenced from one sample in a study of OX40 agonist ivuxolimab in advanced cancers. Sequencing was performed with immunoSEQ multiplex PCR; in TCRdb, only in-frame clones are kept and a portion is missing. The table lists about 150,000 clones, about 93% of them singletons. The source was CD4+ or CD8+ T cells sorted from blood, collected in a trial of the OX40 agonist ivuxolimab. The source is an adult with an advanced solid tumor such as melanoma, head and neck, liver or kidney cancer.

This rearrangement joins TRBV19 to TRBJ2-3, with a tentative D call TRBD2 (6 bases). Trimming shortened V by 0 bases and J by 6 bases, and 13 bases separated the two germline ends. CDR3 size: 15 residues. The germline CDR1 and CDR2 sequences are LNHDA and SQIVND (reference sequence). Written as DNA, the CDR3 is TGTGCCAGTAGTATAGATCTACTAGCAGGTGATACGCAGTATTTT. Amino acids: CASSIDLLAGDTQYF.

The J gene is TRBJ2-5, the V gene TRBV7-5; the D call in the table, TRBD2, was not verified against the DNA. TRBV7-5 constitutes a pseudogene. The CDR3 sequence is 16 residues long. The CDR3 here is CARSPRGDITQETQYF. The CDR3 DNA reads TGTGCCAGAAGCCCGCGGGGGGACATTACTCAAGAGACCCAGTACTTC.

V is TRBV6-1 and J is TRBJ1-1; no reliable D call. V lost 2 bases to trimming and J lost 7 bases, with 11 bases between them. Germline V CDR1 and CDR2: MNHNS, SASEGT. This CDR3 spans 13 amino acids. CDR3 sequence: CASSERREIEAFF. CDR3 DNA: TGTGCCAGCAGTGAAAGGCGAGAGATTGAAGCTTTCTTT.

The chain is built from TRBV30 and TRBJ2-5, with D possibly being TRBD2 (6 bases). The CDR3 runs to 13 residues. Germline values: CDR1 GTSNPN, CDR2 SVGIG (reference sequence). The V end lost 0 bases, the J end lost 5 bases, and 10 bases lay between the germline ends. CDR3: CAWSVRLAETQYF. The CDR3, as DNA: TGTGCCTGGAGTGTCCGGCTAGCGGAGACCCAGTACTTC.

The CDR3 sequence: CASSQEVRGINQPQHF. For the CDR3, the DNA is TGCGCCAGCAGCCAAGAGGTCAGAGGAATCAATCAGCCCCAGCATTTT. The chain employs TRBV4-3 and TRBJ1-5; D unclear. Per the germline V gene, CDR1 is LGHNA and CDR2 is YSLEER. The CDR3 sequence is 16 residues long. V lost 0 bases and J lost 3, with 12 bases in between.

V usage is TRBV19 and J usage is TRBJ1-2; possible D gene TRBD1, 5 bases. Per germline, CDR1 LNHDA and CDR2 SQIVND (reference sequence). The CDR3 is 14 amino acids. With 8 bases removed from V and 8 bases from J, the gap between germline ends came to 21 bases. The CDR3, as DNA: TGTGCCAGTGAGCCGGGACTATCTTATTTGGGCTACACCTTC. Protein sequence: CASEPGLSYLGYTF. Variable domain in full (rest from reference TRBV19 and TRBJ1-2): DGGITQSPKYLFRKEGQNVTLSCEQNLNHDAMYWYRQDPGQGLRLIYYSQIVNDFQKGDIAEGYSVSREKKESFPLTVTSAQKNPTAFYLCASEPGLSYLGYTFGSGTRLTVV.

This rearrangement joins TRBV14 to TRBJ2-1; 10 positions agree with TRBD2. This CDR3 has 16 amino acids. The ends lost 0 bases at V and 10 bases at J; junction bases unmatched: 9. Germline V gene data show CDR1 as SGHDN and CDR2 as FVKESK. The chain's CDR3 is CASSQDLAGGRGEQFF. CDR3 DNA: TGTGCCAGCAGCCAAGATTTAGCGGGAGGAAGGGGGGAGCAGTTCTTC. The full variable domain, completed using reference TRBV14 and TRBJ2-1, is EAGVTQFPSHSVIEKGQTVTLRCDPISGHDNLYWYRRVMGKEIKFLLHFVKESKQDESGMPNNRFLAERTGGTYSTLKVQPAELEDSGVYFCASSQDLAGGRGEQFFGPGTRLTVL.

The chain recombines TRBV7-2 with TRBJ2-2; D call uncertain. Germline V gene sequence: CDR1 SGHTA, CDR2 FQGNSA. The CDR3 extends over 15 amino acids. Trimming cost V 8 bases and J 4 bases, with 17 bases left between them. CDR3 nucleotide sequence: TGTGCCAGCGGACCCAGGTGGTCCAGCACCGGGGAGCTGTTTTTT. The encoded protein is CASGPRWSSTGELFF.

The V gene is TRBV25-1, the J gene TRBJ1-1; 7 bases are a match to TRBD1. The CDR3 covers 15 residues. Germline V gene lookup returns CDR1 MGHDK and CDR2 SYGVNS. Trimming removed 6 bases from V and 4 bases from J; junction bases left unmatched: 11. CDR3 DNA: TGTGCCAGCAGCGCGTTCCAGGGGGGGACCACTGAAGCTTTCTTT. This sequence encodes CASSAFQGGTTEAFF.

J is TRBJ2-1 and V is TRBV6-6; no definite D call. V lost 7 bases, J lost 10 bases, and 20 bases lay in between. The CDR3 is 14 residues long. Germline CDR1 is MNHNY and CDR2 is SVGAGI (reference sequence). The CDR3 DNA sequence: TGTGCCAGCACCATCTCTCGACGGTCTACCGAGCAGTTCTTC. This translates into CASTISRRSTEQFF.

The V gene is TRBV28, the J gene TRBJ1-2; no definite D call. This CDR3 has 11 residues. The V gene's germline CDR1 is MDHEN and CDR2 SYDVKM. V was cut by 8 bases and J by 5 bases, with 9 bases left in between. CDR3 loop: CASGRRYGYTF. The CDR3 DNA reads TGTGCCAGCGGCCGGAGGTATGGCTACACCTTC.

The chain employs TRBV7-9 and TRBJ2-6, with D possibly matching TRBD1 (5 bases). The CDR3 is 13 residues long. In germline, CDR1 is SEHNR, CDR2 FQNEAQ (reference sequence). Trimming removed 8 bases at V and 0 bases at J, with 5 bases between. The CDR3 nucleotides read TGTGCCAGCGACAGCTCTGGGGCCAACGTCCTGACTTTC. This translates into CASDSSGANVLTF.

The rearrangement uses TRBV7-2 and TRBJ2-7, with 7 nucleotides matching TRBD2. V shed 3 bases and J 4 bases; nucleotides not matched to a gene: 9. The CDR3 runs to 15 residues. Germline V gene lookup returns CDR1 SGHTA and CDR2 FQGNSA. CDR3 sequence reads: CASSFLAGDLYEQYF. The CDR3 DNA sequence: TGTGCCAGCAGCTTTTTGGCGGGAGATCTATACGAGCAGTACTTC.

This rearrangement joins TRBV6-6 to TRBJ2-1; D call uncertain. The V end lost 2 bases, the J end lost 4 bases, and 9 bases lay between the germline ends. Germline V gene sequence: CDR1 MNHNY, CDR2 SVGAGI (reference sequence). The CDR3 has 14 residues. CDR3 nucleotides: TGTGCCAGCAGTTACCGGGCCGATTACAATGAGCAGTTCTTC. The encoded protein is CASSYRADYNEQFF.

Note on this clone: Additional DNA sequences in this sample encode the identical CDR3. The gene calls are TRBV5-1 and TRBJ2-5; no definite D call. CDR3 length: 11 residues. Germline loops: CDR1 SGHRS, CDR2 YFSETQ. The V gene lost 2 bases and the J gene lost 4 bases, with 3 bases spanning the gap. CDR3 loop: CASSLSETQYF. The DNA for the CDR3 is TGCGCCAGCAGCTTATCAGAGACCCAGTACTTC. Based on the CDR3 plus reference TRBV5-1 and TRBJ2-5, the full variable domain is KAGVTQTPRYLIKTRGQQVTLSCSPISGHRSVSWYQQTPGQGLQFLFEYFSETQRNKGNFPGRFSGRQFSNSRSEMNVSTLELGDSALYLCASSLSETQYFGPGTRLLVL.

V is TRBV18 and J is TRBJ2-1, with D possibly being TRBD2 (6 bases). The ends were cut back, 3 bases at V and 2 bases at J, with 11 bases in the middle. The germline V gene has CDR1 KGHSH and CDR2 LQKENI. CDR3 length equals 15 residues. CDR3 region: CASSPGGSAYNEQFF. CDR3 nucleotide sequence: TGTGCCAGCTCACCTGGAGGGTCGGCCTACAATGAGCAGTTCTTC.

The gene calls are TRBV27 and TRBJ2-5; D is unclear. CDR1 MNHEY and CDR2 SMNVEV come from the germline V gene (reference sequence). CDR3 length: 13 amino acids. With 6 bases removed from V and 5 bases from J, the gap between germline ends came to 13 bases. In DNA, the CDR3 is TGTGCCAGCAGCCTCGCACCCAGGGAGACCCAGTACTTC. Translated, it gives CASSLAPRETQYF.

The V and J genes are TRBV6-6 and TRBJ2-7; D is perhaps TRBD1 (5 bases). Germline assignment: CDR1 MNHNY and CDR2 SVGAGI (reference sequence). V lost 4 bases and J lost 1, with 17 bases in between. This CDR3 region has 16 residues. For the CDR3, the DNA is TGTGCCAGCAGTTGGTCCCAGGGTGTAGGGTCCTACGAGCAGTACTTC. It specifies CASSWSQGVGSYEQYF.

The chain recombines TRBV5-1 with TRBJ1-1; D gene unclear. V lost 4 bases, J lost 0 bases, and 10 bases lay in between. The CDR3 is 14 amino acids. Germline lookup yields CDR1 SGHRS and CDR2 YFSETQ. The CDR3 nucleotides read TGCGCCAGCAGCCCCGACTCGTTGAACACTGAAGCTTTCTTT. It yields the protein CASSPDSLNTEAFF.

J is TRBJ2-1 and V is TRBV4-3; D is possibly TRBD2 (6 bases). Germline CDR1 reads LGHNA; CDR2 reads YSLEER. This CDR3 comprises 14 residues. Trimming removed 0 bases at V and 7 bases at J, with 10 bases between. CDR3 in DNA: TGCGCCAGCAGCCAAGAAGCGGGCCTTAATGAGCAGTTCTTC. This encodes CASSQEAGLNEQFF.

V is TRBV4-3 and J is TRBJ1-6, with D tentatively TRBD1 (5 bases). Germline CDR1 LGHNA, CDR2 YSLEER. V was clipped by 0 bases and J by 1 base, with 13 bases between them. The CDR3 runs to 18 residues. CDR3: CASSQDGTGRSYNSPLHF. The CDR3 DNA follows: TGCGCCAGCAGCCAAGATGGAACAGGAAGATCCTATAATTCACCCCTCCACTTT.

The chain has TRBV11-2 and TRBJ1-2; possibly TRBD1 for D (6 bases). This CDR3 has 18 residues. V lost 2 bases, J lost 3 bases, and 22 bases lay in between. Germline V lookup: CDR1 SGHAT, CDR2 FQNNGV. The CDR3 DNA follows: TGTGCCAGCAGCTTAATTTGGCCCCTCCAGGGGCAAGACTATGGCTACACCTTC. Its translation is CASSLIWPLQGQDYGYTF.

This chain joins TRBV10-1 and TRBJ1-1, with D perhaps matching TRBD1 (5 bases). V was pared by 5 bases and J by 2 bases, with 9 bases between. Germline V CDR1 and CDR2: WNHNN, SYGVQD (reference sequence). CDR3 length: 13 residues. The CDR3 loop is CASSTDRNTEAFF. The CDR3 DNA sequence: TGCGCCAGCAGTACTGACAGAAACACTGAAGCTTTCTTT.